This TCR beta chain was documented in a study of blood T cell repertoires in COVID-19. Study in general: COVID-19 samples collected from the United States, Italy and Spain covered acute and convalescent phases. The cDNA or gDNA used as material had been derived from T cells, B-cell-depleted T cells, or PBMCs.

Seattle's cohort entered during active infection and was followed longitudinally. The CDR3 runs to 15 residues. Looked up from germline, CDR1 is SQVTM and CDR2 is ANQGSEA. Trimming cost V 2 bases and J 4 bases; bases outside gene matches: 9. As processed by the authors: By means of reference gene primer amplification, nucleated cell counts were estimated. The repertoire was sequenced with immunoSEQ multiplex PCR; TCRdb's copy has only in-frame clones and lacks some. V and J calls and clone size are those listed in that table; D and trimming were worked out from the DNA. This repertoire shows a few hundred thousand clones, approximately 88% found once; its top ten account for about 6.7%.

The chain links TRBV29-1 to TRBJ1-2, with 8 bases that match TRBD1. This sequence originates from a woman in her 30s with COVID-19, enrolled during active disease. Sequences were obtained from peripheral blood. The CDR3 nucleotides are TGCAGCGTTGAAAACCTCAGGGGGCCCTTCTATGGCTACACCTTC. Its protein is CSVENLRGPFYGYTF.